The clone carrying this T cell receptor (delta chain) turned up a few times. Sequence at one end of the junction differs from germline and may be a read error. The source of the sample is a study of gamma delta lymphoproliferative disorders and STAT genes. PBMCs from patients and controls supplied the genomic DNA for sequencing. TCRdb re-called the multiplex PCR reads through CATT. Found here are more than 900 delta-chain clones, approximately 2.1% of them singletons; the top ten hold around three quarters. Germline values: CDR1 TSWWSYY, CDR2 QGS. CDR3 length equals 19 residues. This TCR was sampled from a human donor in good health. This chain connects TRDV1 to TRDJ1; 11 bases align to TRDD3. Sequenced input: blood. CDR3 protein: CSGDPSGETYWGIEHKLIF. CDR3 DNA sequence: TGCTCTGGGGACCCTTCTGGGGAGACCTACTGGGGGATAGAGCATAAACTCATCTTT.